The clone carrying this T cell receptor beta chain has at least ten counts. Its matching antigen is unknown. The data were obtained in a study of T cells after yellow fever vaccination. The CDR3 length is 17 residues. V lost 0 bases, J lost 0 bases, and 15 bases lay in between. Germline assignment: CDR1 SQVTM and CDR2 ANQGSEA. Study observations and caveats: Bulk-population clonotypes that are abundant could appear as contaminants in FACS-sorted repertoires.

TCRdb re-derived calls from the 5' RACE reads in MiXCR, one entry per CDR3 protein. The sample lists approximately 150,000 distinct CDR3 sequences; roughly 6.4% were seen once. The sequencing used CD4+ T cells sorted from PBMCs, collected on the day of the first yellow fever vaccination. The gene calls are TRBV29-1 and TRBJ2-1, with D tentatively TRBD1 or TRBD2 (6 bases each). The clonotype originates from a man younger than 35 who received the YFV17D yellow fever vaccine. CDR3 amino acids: CSVEDLGGSSSYNEQFF. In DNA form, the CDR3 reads TGCAGCGTTGAAGATCTGGGGGGCTCCAGCTCCTACAATGAGCAGTTCTTC.